This passage covers 2 T cell receptor beta chains from one sample sequenced in a study of naive and memory T cell subsets. General observations from the study: Especially in CD8 cells, naive repertoires contained a few larger clonotypes, possibly CD45RA-re-expressing memory cells.

An equimolar mix of two oligonucleotides served as the beta constant-region primer for TRBC1 and TRBC2. Ligated cDNA was amplified by four rounds of PCR with nested alpha and beta constant-region primers and SP2. TCRdb called the UMI-ligation and nested PCR reads again in MiXCR, with one record for every CDR3 protein. The table lists around 160,000 distinct CDR3 sequences, approximately 22% of them singletons. Their recognized antigens are unknown. Specimen: naive CD4+ T cells from blood. These receptors came from a human donor in good health.

This clonotype was seen a few times. The V gene is TRBV9, the J gene TRBJ1-6; 8 bases are a match to TRBD1. Unmatched junction bases numbered 5, after V lost 3 bases and J lost 9 bases. The CDR3 runs to 14 residues. The V gene's germline CDR1 is SGDLS and CDR2 YYNGEE. For the CDR3, the DNA is TGTGCCAGCAGCGCCGACAGGGGCGGTTCACCCCTCCACTTT. Translating it yields CASSADRGGSPLHF.

The chain carries TRBV12-3 or TRBV12-4 and TRBJ1-1; D unclear. V was pared by 2 bases and J by 0 bases, with 10 bases between. CDR3 length: 15 amino acids. The CDR3 nucleotides read TGTGCCAGCAGTTTATCAGGTGCCATGAACACTGAAGCTTTCTTT. This gives the protein CASSLSGAMNTEAFF.